The 9 T cell receptor beta chains below come from one sample, sequenced in a study of beta chain features in type 1 diabetes. Reverse transcribing all isolated RNA meant expressed TCRB transcripts were sequenced. Profiling relied on immunoSEQ multiplex PCR, and the TCRdb table lists in-frame clones only, not all of them. The data hold around 70,000 clones, with around 49% observed a single time. Their antigen targets remain unknown. General study results and limits: Shortening of TCRB CDR3s, moderate but significant, appeared in all four CD4+ subsets of Type 1 diabetes patients.

The sequenced sample consisted of central memory CD4+ T cells from blood. All receptors come from a young man with type 1 diabetes.

This clone turned up a few times. The gene calls are TRBV6-5 and TRBJ1-4, with D perhaps TRBD1 (5 bases). CDR1 is MNHEY, CDR2 SVGAGI, per germline. This CDR3 has 15 residues. V lost 7 bases to trimming and J lost 0 bases, with 12 bases between them. CDR3: CASTRQIATNEKLFF. The CDR3 DNA reads TGTGCCAGCACCCGACAGATTGCAACTAATGAAAAACTGTTTTTT.

This clone was seen only a few times. This sequence joins TRBV6-5 and TRBJ2-3; TRBD2 aligns across 7 bases. Per germline, CDR1 MNHEY and CDR2 SVGAGI. The length of the CDR3 is 16 residues. The V gene end was trimmed by 0 bases and the J gene end by 2 bases; junction bases not matched to a gene: 5. The CDR3 is CASSYSGRASTDTQYF. As DNA, the CDR3 is TGTGCCAGCAGTTACTCGGGGAGGGCCTCCACAGATACGCAGTATTTT.

This rearrangement joins TRBV2 to TRBJ1-1; 9 bases match TRBD1. The CDR3 has 14 amino acids. J lost 6 bases, V lost 8 bases, and 10 bases had no gene match. Germline V gives CDR1 SNHLY, CDR2 FYNNEI. CDR3 bases: TGTGCCAGCTTATGGGGACAGGGTGAGTCTGAAGCTTTCTTT. Translated, it gives CASLWGQGESEAFF. The variable domain in full, with the rest retrieved from reference TRBV2 and TRBJ1-1, is EPEVTQTPSHQVTQMGQEVILRCVPISNHLYFYWYRQILGQKVEFLVSFYNNEISEKSEIFDDQFSVERPDGSNFTLKIRSTKLEDSAMYFCASLWGQGESEAFFGQGTRLTVV.

The CDR3 DNA reads as TGCGCCAGCAGCTTGGAACTAGCGGGGAGCACAGATACGCAGTATTTT. The encoded protein is CASSLELAGSTDTQYF. This chain uses TRBV5-1 with TRBJ2-3; 10 bases match TRBD2. Germline V gene lookup returns CDR1 SGHRS and CDR2 YFSETQ. The CDR3 length is 16 residues. Trimming at V came to 0 bases and at J to 0 bases, leaving 1 base not matched to a gene.

This clone turned up a few times. V is TRBV16 and J is TRBJ1-2; 8 bases align to TRBD1. The V and J ends lost 0 bases and 4 bases, in that order; junction bases with no gene match: 1. Germline assignment: CDR1 KGHSY and CDR2 FQNENV. The CDR3 sequence is 14 residues long. The CDR3 bases are TGTGCCAGCAGCCAATCAACAGGGGGCTATGGCTACACCTTC. Encoded protein: CASSQSTGGYGYTF.

V is TRBV29-1 and J is TRBJ2-3; D is undetermined. Between the trimmed V and J ends, which lost 2 bases and 0 bases, there was a span of 6 bases. CDR3 size: 13 residues. CDR1 SQVTM and CDR2 ANQGSEA come from the germline V gene. CDR3 region: CSVEQESTDTQYF. The DNA of the CDR3 is TGCAGCGTTGAACAGGAAAGCACAGATACGCAGTATTTT.

V gene TRBV18 combines with J gene TRBJ1-1; tentative D call: TRBD1 (6 bases). Germline-derived CDR1 and CDR2 are KGHSH and LQKENI. This CDR3 has 14 amino acids. V lost 8 bases and J 5 bases, leaving 18 bases between the germline ends. CDR3 nucleotide sequence: TGTGCCAGCGCGTGGGTCAGGGGTGGGACTGAAGCTTTCTTT. Protein sequence: CASAWVRGGTEAFF.

This chain links TRBV28 with TRBJ1-4; D unresolved. The germline V gene has CDR1 MDHEN and CDR2 SYDVKM. V gave up 0 bases and J gave up 0 bases, with 8 bases separating them. The length of the CDR3 is 16 residues. This chain's CDR3 is CASSLWAGATNEKLFF. The CDR3 bases are TGTGCCAGCAGTTTATGGGCGGGCGCAACTAATGAAAAACTGTTTTTT.

The CDR3 loop is CASSEGLRDQPQHF. CDR3 sequence (DNA): TGTGCCAGCTCTGAGGGACTAAGGGATCAGCCCCAGCATTTT. The rearrangement uses TRBV18 and TRBJ1-5; weak D call: TRBD1 (5 bases). The CDR3 length is 14 residues. The V gene's germline CDR1 is KGHSH and CDR2 LQKENI. Trimming shortened V by 6 bases and J by 5 bases, and 14 bases separated the two germline ends. Variable domain in full (rest from reference TRBV18 and TRBJ1-5): NAGVMQNPRHLVRRRGQEARLRCSPMKGHSHVYWYRQLPEEGLKFMVYLQKENIIDESGMPKERFSAEFPKEGPSILRIQQVVRGDSAAYFCASSEGLRDQPQHFGDGTRLSIL.